Following are 31 T cell receptor beta chains from one sample sequenced in a study of regulatory T cells in long-lasting Graves disease. Time point: newly diagnosed GD, antithyroid drugs for less than 3 months. PBMCs were the source of the RNA used for TCR sequencing. To make TCR beta libraries, researchers used iRepertoire HTBI primers and Arm-PCR of CDR3 regions. From the multiplex PCR reads, TCRdb called clonotypes with MiXCR, one entry per CDR3 protein. The table shows about 320,000 distinct CDR3 sequences, with 18% occurring only once. Sequencing used peripheral blood mononuclear cells (PBMCs), obtained at new diagnosis, from a patient treated with antithyroid drugs. These receptor sequences come from a female donor with Graves disease.

This clonotype has a count of ten or more. The rearrangement uses TRBV16 and TRBJ2-7; the D gene is possibly TRBD1 (6 bases). CDR1 and CDR2 (germline): KGHSY, FQNENV. This CDR3 has 13 residues. V was pared by 2 bases and J by 5 bases, with 10 bases between. The CDR3 spells CASSQNRAHEQYF. The CDR3 bases are TGTGCCAGCAGCCAAAACAGGGCCCACGAGCAGTACTTC.

V gene TRBV12-3 or TRBV12-4 combines with J gene TRBJ2-2; 12 positions match TRBD2. The CDR3 runs 16 residues. The V segment lost 5 bases and the J segment 2 bases; nucleotides outside the gene matches: 3. CDR3 DNA sequence: TGTGCCAGCAGTGCACTAGCGGGAGGTAACACCGGGGAGCTGTTTTTT. Translation gives CASSALAGGNTGELFF.

Many counts were recorded for this clonotype. J is TRBJ2-7 and V is TRBV12-3 or TRBV12-4; no definite D call. The CDR3 runs 14 residues. V lost 5 bases and J 2 bases, leaving 13 bases between the germline ends. CDR3 in amino acids: CASSPQTETYEQYF. In DNA form, the CDR3 reads TGTGCCAGCAGTCCCCAGACGGAGACCTACGAGCAGTACTTC.

This clonotype was seen many times. The chain links TRBV13 to TRBJ2-1; 7 nucleotides line up with TRBD2. Losses at the gene ends were 6 bases for V and 2 bases for J; bases not matched to a gene: 7. This CDR3 has 15 amino acids. Germline assignment: CDR1 PRHDT and CDR2 FYEKMQ (reference sequence). In DNA form, the CDR3 reads TGTGCCAGCAGTAACCCCAGCGGGACCTACAATGAGCAGTTCTTC. Its translation is CASSNPSGTYNEQFF.

This clonotype was recorded at least ten times. The chain recombines TRBV19 with TRBJ2-7; D not certain. The CDR3 is made up of 14 amino acids. The V gene lost 3 bases and the J gene lost 3 bases, with 12 bases spanning the gap. Germline V gene data show CDR1 as LNHDA and CDR2 as SQIVND (reference sequence). The CDR3 is CASSMDGGSYEQYF. CDR3 coding DNA: TGTGCCAGTAGTATGGACGGCGGAAGCTACGAGCAGTACTTC. The whole variable domain, remainder taken from reference TRBV19 and TRBJ2-7, is DGGITQSPKYLFRKEGQNVTLSCEQNLNHDAMYWYRQDPGQGLRLIYYSQIVNDFQKGDIAEGYSVSREKKESFPLTVTSAQKNPTAFYLCASSMDGGSYEQYFGPGTRLTVT.

In its sample, this clonotype was seen once. The CDR3 protein is CASSTWDTGAGGYTF. The CDR3 bases are TGTGCCAGCAGCACTTGGGACACGGGGGCGGGTGGCTACACCTTC. The chain carries TRBV11-2 and TRBJ1-2; D may be TRBD1 (6 bases). The CDR3 is made up of 15 amino acids. Looked up from germline, CDR1 is SGHAT and CDR2 is FQNNGV. V was trimmed by 5 bases and J by 7 bases, leaving 20 bases between them.

At least ten counts were recorded for this clonotype. The V gene is TRBV19, the J gene TRBJ1-4; TRBD1 is a possible D gene (5 bases). The CDR3 covers 15 residues. The germline gives CDR1 LNHDA, CDR2 SQIVND (reference sequence). V lost 6 bases to trimming and J lost 8 bases, with 19 bases between them. CDR3 DNA sequence: TGTGCCAGTAGAGAGGGTCAGGGATTAGAAGAAAAACTGTTTTTT. Its translation is CASREGQGLEEKLFF.

This clonotype appeared a few times. V usage is TRBV7-2 and J usage is TRBJ2-2, with TRBD2 matching over 8 bases. V was clipped by 2 bases and J by 5 bases; unmatched bases: 7. This CDR3 has 16 amino acids. Germline loops: CDR1 SGHTA, CDR2 FQGNSA. CDR3 nucleotide sequence: TGTGCCAGCAGCTTATACAGCGGGAGAGTTACCGGGGAGCTGTTTTTT. Its protein product is CASSLYSGRVTGELFF. Full variable domain (missing parts from reference TRBV7-2 and TRBJ2-2): GAGVSQSPSNKVTEKGKDVELRCDPISGHTALYWYRQSLGQGLEFLIYFQGNSAPDKSGLPSDRFSAERTGGSVSTLTIQRTQQEDSAVYLCASSLYSGRVTGELFFGEGSRLTVL.

This clonotype showed up many times. The chain combines TRBV6-1 with TRBJ1-1; D gene unclear. CDR1 is MNHNS, CDR2 SASEGT, per germline. The CDR3 totals 11 residues. Trimming removed 10 bases from V and 8 bases from J, with 14 bases in between. The CDR3 region is CANPSVTEAFF. The CDR3 DNA reads TGTGCCAACCCATCAGTGACCGAAGCTTTCTTT.

This clonotype was found many times. This sequence joins TRBV10-2 and TRBJ1-6; 8 positions match TRBD1. The CDR3 has 13 amino acids. V shed 4 bases and J 13 bases; nucleotides not matched to a gene: 6. In germline, CDR1 is WSHSY, CDR2 SAAADI. The CDR3: CASSVARQGPLHF. In DNA, the CDR3 is TGCGCCAGCAGTGTCGCGAGACAGGGGCCCCTCCACTTT.

There are many counts of this clonotype. CDR3 region: CAWSPAGLYNEQFF. CDR3 nucleotides: TGTGCCTGGAGTCCAGCGGGACTCTACAATGAGCAGTTCTTC. V and J are TRBV30 and TRBJ2-1; 7 nucleotides line up with TRBD2. Germline CDR1 is GTSNPN and CDR2 is SVGIG (reference sequence). J was trimmed by 3 bases and V by 2 bases; bases with no gene match: 4. The CDR3 length is 14 residues.

This clonotype was found many times. This chain connects TRBV4-2 to TRBJ2-3; 8 bases line up with TRBD2. The germline V gene encodes CDR1 LGHNA and CDR2 YNFKEQ. The V gene end was trimmed by 0 bases and the J gene end by 2 bases; junction bases not matched to a gene: 7. This CDR3 region has 17 residues. The CDR3 coding sequence is TGTGCCAGCAGCCAAGAGGCAGCGGGAGCCACCACAGATACGCAGTATTTT. Translation gives CASSQEAAGATTDTQYF.

This clonotype was found a few times. A much more abundant neighbour one base away suggests this may be a read error. The chain links TRBV18 to TRBJ2-1; D ambiguous. Germline values: CDR1 KGHSH, CDR2 LQKENI. This CDR3 has 13 amino acids. V gave up 0 bases and J gave up 13 bases, with 13 bases separating them. CDR3 in amino acids: CASSPPTLKTQFF. The CDR3, as DNA: TGTGCCAGCTCACCACCTACGCTTAAGACCCAGTTCTTC. The entire variable domain, with the rest obtained from reference TRBV18 and TRBJ2-1, is as follows: NAGVMQNPRHLVRRRGQEARLRCSPMKGHSHVYWYRQLPEEGLKFMVYLQKENIIDESGMPKERFSAEFPKEGPSILRIQQVVRGDSAAYFCASSPPTLKTQFFGPGTRLTVL.

This clonotype was observed at least ten times. CDR3 sequence (DNA): TGCGCCAGTCGAACCTCGGGAACAGGAACCTATGGCTACACCTTC. It codes for CASRTSGTGTYGYTF. The J gene is TRBJ1-2, the V gene TRBV5-1, with a weak D call TRBD1 (5 bases). The ends were cut back, 8 bases at V and 4 bases at J, with 21 bases in the middle. The CDR3 is 15 amino acids. The germline V gene has CDR1 SGHRS and CDR2 YFSETQ. The whole variable domain, filled in from reference TRBV5-1 and TRBJ1-2, reads KAGVTQTPRYLIKTRGQQVTLSCSPISGHRSVSWYQQTPGQGLQFLFEYFSETQRNKGNFPGRFSGRQFSNSRSEMNVSTLELGDSALYLCASRTSGTGTYGYTFGSGTRLTVV.

In regard to this clonotype: One base away lies a much larger clone, so this may be a sequencing read error. This likely comes from a read error, as the CDR3 has no conserved phenylalanine or tryptophan at its end. The genes are TRBV7-8 and TRBJ2-5, with TRBD1 matching over 8 bases. V shed 5 bases, J shed 5 bases, and the junction held 4 bases outside the gene matches. Germline CDR1 and CDR2: SGHVS and FQNEAQ. The CDR3 contains 13 residues. The CDR3 coding sequence is TGTGCCAGCAGCCGGACAGGGACGGAGACCCAGTACTCC. This gives the protein CASSRTGTETQYS.

This clonotype was seen at least ten times. This is likely a read error, given that the CDR3 carries no conserved phenylalanine or tryptophan at its end. The rearrangement uses TRBV12-3 or TRBV12-4 and TRBJ1-1; D remains ambiguous. V lost 3 bases to trimming and J lost 0 bases, with 14 bases between them. The CDR3 extends over 16 amino acids. The CDR3 DNA is TGTGCCAGCAGTTTTAGGCAGGAGCCTCTGAACACTGAAGCTTTCCTT. Translated: CASSFRQEPLNTEAFL.

This clonotype occurred once. This likely came from a read error, as a far larger clone is one base away. This rearrangement joins TRBV12-3 or TRBV12-4 to TRBJ1-1; TRBD1 aligns across 7 bases. The CDR3 covers 14 residues. V shed 6 bases, J shed 1 base, and the junction held 5 bases outside the gene matches. The CDR3 region is CASSPGGGNTEAFF. CDR3 in DNA: TGTGCCAGCAGCCCAGGGGGGGGGAACACTGAAGCTTTCTTT.

This clonotype occurred many times. The chain recombines TRBV6-5 with TRBJ1-1; D gene ambiguous. Per the germline V gene, CDR1 is MNHEY and CDR2 is SVGAGI. The CDR3 consists of 13 residues. With 4 bases removed from V and 5 bases from J, the gap between germline ends came to 11 bases. The CDR3 protein is CASSSPRETEAFF. Written as DNA, the CDR3 is TGTGCCAGCAGTTCCCCGAGGGAAACTGAAGCTTTCTTT.

A note on this clonotype: One base separates it from a far larger clone, so it is likely a read error. This chain joins TRBV7-9 and TRBJ2-1, with D unresolved. V dropped 4 bases and J dropped 5 bases, with 12 bases sitting between them. CDR3 size: 14 residues. Germline lookup yields CDR1 SEHNR and CDR2 FQNEAQ (reference sequence). The CDR3 loop is CASSSTGEDNEQFF. Written as DNA, the CDR3 is TGTGCCAGCAGCTCCACGGGTGAGGACAATGAGCAGTTCTTC.

The table lists this clonotype with many counts. The chain recombines TRBV12-3 or TRBV12-4 with TRBJ1-2; D gene ambiguous. The CDR3 is made up of 12 amino acids. Between the trimmed V and J ends, which lost 2 bases and 8 bases, there was a span of 9 bases. The CDR3 loop reads CASSLSWRGYTF. Here the CDR3 DNA reads TGTGCCAGCAGTTTATCTTGGCGCGGCTACACCTTC.

The sample holds a few counts of this clonotype. This chain links TRBV20-1 with TRBJ2-7; 8 positions agree with TRBD2. CDR1 and CDR2 from the germline V gene are DFQATT and SNEGSKA (reference sequence). This CDR3 is built from 14 residues. V was pared by 6 bases and J by 2 bases, with 9 bases of the junction left unmatched. CDR3 DNA: TGCAGTGCCGCTAAAATAGCGGGGACCTACGAGCAGTACTTC. This codes for CSAAKIAGTYEQYF.

V is TRBV10-1 and J is TRBJ1-4; 7 bases align to TRBD1. Germline CDR1 reads WNHNN; CDR2 reads SYGVQD (reference sequence). J gave up 10 bases and V 6 bases, and 8 bases lay outside the gene matches. The CDR3 runs to 13 residues. The CDR3 here is CASSRDRKGKLFF. CDR3 bases: TGCGCCAGCAGCCGGGACAGAAAAGGAAAACTGTTTTTT.

This clonotype was counted at least ten times. The chain has TRBV20-1 and TRBJ2-1; D remains ambiguous. Trimming stripped 1 base from V and 8 bases from J, with 15 bases between. The germline V gene encodes CDR1 DFQATT and CDR2 SNEGSKA (reference sequence). This CDR3 comprises 14 residues. CDR3: CSARGQAAWDEQFF. CDR3 bases: TGCAGTGCTAGAGGGCAGGCCGCTTGGGATGAGCAGTTCTTC.

This clonotype has at least ten counts. The chain has TRBV5-1 and TRBJ2-4; TRBD2 agrees at 9 bases. V lost 4 bases and J lost 12; bases outside the gene matches: 14. Germline values: CDR1 SGHRS, CDR2 YFSETQ. CDR3 length equals 15 residues. This CDR3 is CASSPKLAGGPPQYF. The CDR3 nucleotides are TGCGCCAGCAGCCCGAAACTCGCGGGAGGGCCCCCTCAGTACTTC.

The V and J genes are TRBV19 and TRBJ2-1; a weak D match, TRBD1 (6 bases). CDR1 and CDR2 (germline): LNHDA, SQIVND (reference sequence). The V gene lost 7 bases and the J gene lost 4 bases, with 11 bases spanning the gap. The CDR3 has 13 amino acids. This CDR3 reads CASNLQGYNEQFF. CDR3 bases: TGTGCCAGTAACCTACAGGGATACAATGAGCAGTTCTTC.

The chain is built from TRBV20-1 and TRBJ2-5; 13 nucleotides line up with TRBD2. CDR3 length: 17 amino acids. Trimming cost V 3 bases and J 2 bases; bases outside gene matches: 9. The germline V gene encodes CDR1 DFQATT and CDR2 SNEGSKA (reference sequence). The CDR3 nucleotides read TGCAGTGCTAGGGCTCTGGGACTAGCGGGGTTACAAGAGACCCAGTACTTC. It encodes CSARALGLAGLQETQYF.

This clonotype was picked up a small number of times. The chain has TRBV6-1 and TRBJ2-3, with 8 bases fitting TRBD2. CDR3 length: 16 amino acids. The V segment lost 2 bases and the J segment 10 bases; nucleotides outside the gene matches: 14. CDR1 and CDR2 (germline): MNHNS, SASEGT. The CDR3 sequence: CASSERTSPLKGAQYF. The DNA of the CDR3 is TGTGCCAGCAGTGAACGGACTAGCCCATTGAAGGGGGCGCAGTATTTT.

To note about this clonotype: A much bigger clone sits one base away, suggesting this may be a read error. This chain connects TRBV28 to TRBJ2-5; the D is unclear. Germline CDR1 is MDHEN and CDR2 is SYDVKM. The CDR3 runs to 14 residues. CDR3 bases: TGTTCCAGCAGGAAGATATGGGATGGAGAGACCCAGTACTTC. Its protein is CSSRKIWDGETQYF.

The sample holds many counts of this clonotype. The rearrangement uses TRBV28 and TRBJ2-7; D is unclear. The CDR3 has 14 amino acids. The germline V gene has CDR1 MDHEN and CDR2 SYDVKM. V lost 4 bases and J 2 bases, leaving 12 bases between the germline ends. The CDR3 DNA sequence: TGTGCCAGCAGTTCCCTGTCGTGGGCCTACGAGCAGTACTTC. Protein: CASSSLSWAYEQYF.

The table lists this clonotype with many counts. This chain uses TRBV28 with TRBJ2-3; D is unclear. Germline values: CDR1 MDHEN, CDR2 SYDVKM. Trimming shortened V by 4 bases and J by 11 bases, and 10 bases separated the two germline ends. The length of the CDR3 is 11 residues. The CDR3 bases are TGTGCCAGCAGTTCACCGGTGGGGCAGTATTTT. Translation: CASSSPVGQYF. Complete variable domain (other parts from reference TRBV28 and TRBJ2-3): DVKVTQSSRYLVKRTGEKVFLECVQDMDHENMFWYRQDPGLGLRLIYFSYDVKMKEKGDIPEGYSVSREKKERFSLILESASTNQTSMYLCASSSPVGQYFGPGTRLTVL.

The chain combines TRBV19 with TRBJ2-2; D is perhaps TRBD1 (6 bases). The CDR3 is 14 residues long. CDR1 and CDR2 (germline): LNHDA, SQIVND (reference sequence). Trimming shortened V by 6 bases and J by 3 bases, and 11 bases separated the two germline ends. CDR3 region: CASRGAVDTGELFF. CDR3 nucleotides: TGTGCCAGTAGGGGGGCGGTTGACACCGGGGAGCTGTTTTTT.